Below are 15 T cell receptor beta chains sequenced from a single sample in a study of technical replicates of blood from four donors. Clones were read by immunoSEQ multiplex PCR, and TCRdb kept only the in-frame ones, dropping some. The sample contains tens of thousands of clones, about 96% of which appear only once. The sequenced material came from T cells isolated from PBMCs. These receptors were collected from a human donor in good health.

This sequence joins TRBV5-1 and TRBJ2-1, with TRBD1 matching 8 bases. The trim removed 4 bases at V and 7 bases at J, leaving 16 bases unmatched. Germline CDR1 SGHRS, CDR2 YFSETQ. The CDR3 length is 17 residues. CDR3 sequence (DNA): TGCGCCAGCAGCCTACTCGTCGGACAGGGTTTGTGGAATGAGCAGTTCTTC. Protein sequence: CASSLLVGQGLWNEQFF.

In DNA, the CDR3 is TGTGCCAGCAGTCGCCGGAAGGAGGATGAGCAGTTCTTC. Amino acid sequence: CASSRRKEDEQFF. The chain has TRBV6-6 and TRBJ2-1, with D perhaps matching TRBD2 (5 bases). The germline V and J ends were trimmed by 5 bases and 8 bases, with 13 bases remaining between them. Germline V gene data show CDR1 as MNHNY and CDR2 as SVGAGI (reference sequence). The CDR3 consists of 13 residues.

This clone was counted once. The chain joins TRBV27 to TRBJ1-6, with D possibly being TRBD1 (6 bases). V was cut by 5 bases and J by 6 bases, with 17 bases left in between. CDR1 MNHEY and CDR2 SMNVEV come from the germline V gene (reference sequence). The CDR3 spans 16 residues. CDR3 protein: CASSRTALSINSPLHF. In nucleotides, the CDR3 is TGTGCCAGCAGTCGGACAGCGTTATCCATTAATTCACCCCTCCACTTT.

The chain couples TRBV10-3 to TRBJ2-2; 11 positions agree with TRBD2. The CDR3 contains 16 residues. In germline, CDR1 is ENHRY, CDR2 SYGVKD. V shed 6 bases, J shed 7 bases, and the junction held 10 bases outside the gene matches. The CDR3 spells CAIRMTSGKYVGELFF. The CDR3 nucleotides read TGTGCCATCAGAATGACTAGCGGGAAATATGTCGGGGAGCTGTTTTTT.

V usage is TRBV14 and J usage is TRBJ1-2, with unresolved D. Trimming removed 4 bases from V and 4 bases from J, with 10 bases in between. The CDR3 runs to 13 residues. CDR1 is SGHDN, CDR2 FVKESK, per germline. The CDR3 loop is CASSPGVVYGYTF. CDR3 in DNA: TGTGCCAGCAGCCCCGGTGTAGTCTATGGCTACACCTTC. Combining the CDR3 with reference TRBV14 and TRBJ1-2 gives the whole variable domain EAGVTQFPSHSVIEKGQTVTLRCDPISGHDNLYWYRRVMGKEIKFLLHFVKESKQDESGMPNNRFLAERTGGTYSTLKVQPAELEDSGVYFCASSPGVVYGYTFGSGTRLTVV.

This sequence joins TRBV7-9 and TRBJ2-3; TRBD2 is a possible D gene (7 bases). The ends were cut back, 9 bases at V and 4 bases at J, with 20 bases in the middle. The CDR3 loop spans 15 amino acids. CDR1 and CDR2 (germline): SEHNR, FQNEAQ (reference sequence). The CDR3 protein is CASRQGGGASDTQYF. CDR3 DNA sequence: TGTGCCAGTCGTCAGGGAGGGGGGGCCTCAGATACGCAGTATTTT. Supplemented by reference TRBV7-9 and TRBJ2-3, the full variable domain reads DTGVSQNPRHKITKRGQNVTFRCDPISEHNRLYWYRQTLGQGPEFLTYFQNEAQLEKSRLLSDRFSAERPKGSFSTLEIQRTEQGDSAMYLCASRQGGGASDTQYFGPGTRLTVL.

This chain connects TRBV7-2 to TRBJ1-1, with D perhaps TRBD1 (5 bases). Germline loops: CDR1 SGHTA, CDR2 FQGNSA. The V gene lost 3 bases and the J gene lost 10 bases, with 21 bases spanning the gap. This CDR3 has 15 amino acids. The CDR3 DNA follows: TGTGCCAGCAGCTTCAATACAGGATCCTTAGGTGGAGCTTTCTTT. Translation: CASSFNTGSLGGAFF.

V gene TRBV5-6 combines with J gene TRBJ2-1, with D possibly being TRBD1 (6 bases). CDR1 and CDR2 from the germline V gene are SGHDT and YYEEEE. The V and J ends lost 1 base and 7 bases respectively, with 18 bases between them. This CDR3 has 16 amino acids. The CDR3 DNA sequence: TGTGCCAGCAGCTTGTCCCGGACAGCGTCTAGTAATGAGCAGTTCTTC. Its protein is CASSLSRTASSNEQFF. Full variable domain (missing parts from reference TRBV5-6 and TRBJ2-1): DAGVTQSPTHLIKTRGQQVTLRCSPKSGHDTVSWYQQALGQGPQFIFQYYEEEERQRGNFPDRFSGHQFPNYSSELNVNALLLGDSALYLCASSLSRTASSNEQFFGPGTRLTVL.

The chain links TRBV4-1 to TRBJ1-5; no reliable D call. Per germline, CDR1 MGHRA and CDR2 YSYEKL. The CDR3 has 15 residues. The germline V and J ends were trimmed by 0 bases and 1 base, with 7 bases remaining between them. The DNA of the CDR3 is TGCGCCAGCAGCCAAGAGCAGGTGAGCAATCAGCCCCAGCATTTT. This sequence encodes CASSQEQVSNQPQHF.

This chain links TRBV15 with TRBJ2-1, with 9 nucleotides matching TRBD2. V lost 8 bases to trimming and J lost 10 bases; unmatched junction nucleotides: 21. The germline gives CDR1 LNHNV, CDR2 YYDKDF (reference sequence). The CDR3 consists of 17 residues. The DNA for the CDR3 is TGTGCCACCTCGGTGGGCCATAGCGGGAGTCCCCCCCGGGAGCAGTTCTTC. This gives the protein CATSVGHSGSPPREQFF.

The CDR3, as DNA: TGTGCCAGCAGCTTTGATATGGCGGGCACAGATACGCAGTATTTT. This gives the protein CASSFDMAGTDTQYF. The V and J genes are TRBV5-8 and TRBJ2-3; D uncertain. CDR1 and CDR2 from the germline V gene are SGHTS and YDEGEE. The CDR3 length is 15 residues. V was trimmed by 2 bases and J by 1 base, leaving 11 bases between them.

This clone appeared a single time. This chain joins TRBV29-1 and TRBJ1-3; D not resolved. V lost 6 bases and J lost 8, with 8 bases in between. Germline values: CDR1 SQVTM, CDR2 ANQGSEA. The CDR3 covers 10 residues. The CDR3 protein is CSVLSDTIYF. The CDR3 DNA reads as TGCAGCGTGTTGAGTGACACCATATATTTT.

The CDR3 sequence: CAISGSGLAGELFF. The CDR3 region has the DNA TGTGCCATCAGTGGGAGCGGGCTCGCCGGGGAGCTGTTTTTT. The genes are TRBV10-3 and TRBJ2-2; D may be TRBD2 (6 bases). This CDR3 has 14 residues. V was shortened by 4 bases and J by 6 bases, with 12 bases between the two germline ends. Germline V gene sequence: CDR1 ENHRY, CDR2 SYGVKD.

V gene TRBV9 combines with J gene TRBJ2-7, with a tentative D call TRBD2 (6 bases). There are 13 residues in the CDR3. Trimming shortened V by 0 bases and J by 2 bases, and 6 bases separated the two germline ends. Germline V gene lookup returns CDR1 SGDLS and CDR2 YYNGEE. This CDR3 reads CASSVGLAYEQYF. The CDR3 nucleotides are TGTGCCAGCAGCGTAGGACTAGCCTACGAGCAGTACTTC. Full variable domain (outside the CDR3, taken from reference TRBV9 and TRBJ2-7): DSGVTQTPKHLITATGQRVTLRCSPRSGDLSVYWYQQSLDQGLQFLIQYYNGEERAKGNILERFSAQQFPDLHSELNLSSLELGDSALYFCASSVGLAYEQYFGPGTRLTVT.

The chain joins TRBV14 to TRBJ2-5; no clear D. Per germline, CDR1 SGHDN and CDR2 FVKESK. The CDR3 length is 16 residues. The germline V and J ends were trimmed by 3 bases and 0 bases, with 14 bases remaining between them. The DNA for the CDR3 is TGTGCCAGCAGCCACTTCCTGTCAGTGAACCAAGAGACCCAGTACTTC. Its translation: CASSHFLSVNQETQYF.